This TCR beta chain was identified in a study of blood T cells in healthy people across ages. Then a second PCR, running about 6 to 12 cycles, was carried out with a sample-barcoded 5' primer and a J-beta primer mix. Each cDNA molecule, via a template-switch adaptor with 12 random nucleotides, was tagged. TCRdb recomputed calls from the 5' RACE reads with MiXCR, one row per CDR3 protein. The data contain about 1.5 million distinct CDR3 sequences, under 55% of them singletons. This clonotype was seen a handful of times. This CDR3 is 14 amino acids long. Germline V CDR1 and CDR2: SQVTM, ANQGSEA. V shed 4 bases and J 3 bases; nucleotides not matched to a gene: 5.

This chain connects TRBV29-1 to TRBJ2-1; 8 bases map to TRBD1. The material sequenced was blood. The receptor comes from a woman between 18 and 29 years old in good health. CDR3 in DNA: TGCAGCGTTGCAGAGACAGGGGTCTACAATGAGCAGTTCTTC. Amino acid sequence: CSVAETGVYNEQFF.